Listed below are T cell receptor beta chains from one sample, sequenced in a study of T cells in Graves' hyperthyroidism and ophthalmopathy. TCRdb passed the multiplex PCR reads through MiXCR, listing each CDR3 protein once. The sample holds about 400,000 distinct CDR3 sequences, more than 12% seen once. The specimen sequenced was blood. Receptor source: a young woman with Graves' hyperthyroidism. CDR3s include the opening cysteine and the closing phenylalanine or tryptophan. Fields, in order: clone size, D gene, J gene, V gene, CDR3 DNA, CDR3 protein. The D gene is left open where the match is weak. Size is stated for part of the rows, as once, few or many counts, or as a class when the clone is expanded.

-,-,TRBJ1-2,TRBV7-9,TGTGCCAGCAGCAAGGACAGAGACTACTATGGCTACACCTTC,CASSKDRDYYGYTF
-,-,TRBJ1-5,TRBV6-1,TGTGCCAGCAGTGAGACCCTTGGGGAGCCCCAGCATTTT,CASSETLGEPQHF
many,TRBD1,TRBJ1-1,TRBV12-3/TRBV12-4,TGTGCCAGCAGTACCACACAGGGGATCGGGAACACTGAAGCTTTCTTT,CASSTTQGIGNTEAFF
many,TRBD2,TRBJ2-1,TRBV3-1,TGTGCCAGCAGCCAACGGGGTAGCGGGGCCAATGAGCAGTTCTTC,CASSQRGSGANEQFF
-,-,TRBJ1-4,TRBV20-1,TGCAGTGCTAGAGATCCGACCCGGGAAAAACTGTTTTTT,CSARDPTREKLFF
few,-,TRBJ1-3,TRBV19,TGTGCCAGTAGTAGAAGGGTTCCGGACGCTGGAAACACCATATATTTT,CASSRRVPDAGNTIYF
many,-,TRBJ1-1,TRBV27,TGTGCCAGCAGTTTAGTGAGGGGGACGAGCACTGAAGCTTTCTTT,CASSLVRGTSTEAFF
many,-,TRBJ2-3,TRBV28,TGTGCCAGCAGCTTACCCAAAGGGGGAGGGCTCCCAGATACGCAGTATTTT,CASSLPKGGGLPDTQYF
-,-,TRBJ1-2,TRBV6-1,TGTGCCAGCAGCCTGAAAAGCCCGGGCTATGGCTACACCTTC,CASSLKSPGYGYTF
many,TRBD1,TRBJ2-3,TRBV19,TGTGCCAGTAGTTCGGGAAACCGACAGGGTAGCACAGATACGCAGTATTTT,CASSSGNRQGSTDTQYF
many,-,TRBJ1-1,TRBV4-1,TGCGCCAGCAGCCAAGCCGGTGCGAGGAGGAACACTGAAGCTTTCTTT,CASSQAGARRNTEAFF
many,-,TRBJ1-5,TRBV7-2,TGTGCCAGCAGCTTAGGTCAGAAGAATCAGCCCCAGCATTTT,CASSLGQKNQPQHF
many,-,TRBJ2-5,TRBV18,TGTGCCAGCTCACCATTTGGGGACTTGGTCGTTGAGACCCAGTACTTC,CASSPFGDLVVETQYF
many,-,TRBJ1-5,TRBV28,TGTGCCAGCAGTCCCCCTCCAAGGGTGAGGAGCAATCAGCCCCAGCATTTT,CASSPPPRVRSNQPQHF
few,-,TRBJ2-1,TRBV7-9,TGTGCCAGCAGCTTGGAAGCGGCTCCCCGCAATGAGCAGTTCTTC,CASSLEAAPRNEQFF
few,-,TRBJ1-4,TRBV28,TGTGCCAGCAGTTTAATGGGACACCTTGCAACTAATGAAAAACTGTTTTTT,CASSLMGHLATNEKLFF
-,-,TRBJ2-3,TRBV20-1,TGCAGTGCTAGTCTTTACGGGTCGGATACGCAGTATTTT,CSASLYGSDTQYF
many,-,TRBJ1-6,TRBV2,TGTGCCAGCAGTGAGGGCTTTTCGAATTCACCCCTCCACTTT,CASSEGFSNSPLHF
many,TRBD2,TRBJ2-1,TRBV7-6,TGTGCCAGCAGCTTAGTTAGCGGGAGGAATGAGCAGTTCTTC,CASSLVSGRNEQFF
-,-,TRBJ1-1,TRBV5-1,TGCGCCAGCAGCTCCGGTGCCGGGGTGGGCACTGAAGCTTTCTTT,CASSSGAGVGTEAFF
many,TRBD1,TRBJ2-7,TRBV29-1,TGCAGCGTAAAACGACAGGGGACCCTCCACGAGCAGTACTTC,CSVKRQGTLHEQYF
-,TRBD1,TRBJ1-1,TRBV20-1,TGCAGTGTTTGGACAGGGGGTTCAATGAACACTGAAGCTTTCTTT,CSVWTGGSMNTEAFF
few,TRBD2,TRBJ2-1,TRBV11-2,TGTGCCAGCAGCCTCCGAGGACTAGGCACCAATGAGCAGTTCTTC,CASSLRGLGTNEQFF
many,TRBD1,TRBJ2-7,TRBV20-1,TGCAGTGCCTTCGACAGGGCCTCCTACGAGCAGTACTTC,CSAFDRASYEQYF
many,-,TRBJ2-1,TRBV27,TGTGCCAGCAGTCCGGGCAGGGGAGGAAATGAGCAGTTCTTC,CASSPGRGGNEQFF
-,-,TRBJ2-7,TRBV5-1,TGCGCCAGCAGCTTCTCAGGGGACGAGCAGTACTTC,CASSFSGDEQYF
many,TRBD1,TRBJ1-1,TRBV2,TGTGCCAGCGTACGACAGGGCCTTATGAACACTGAAGCTTTCTTT,CASVRQGLMNTEAFF
many,-,TRBJ1-1,TRBV28,TGTGCCAGCAGCCGTACAGGCTTCACTGAAGCTTTCTTT,CASSRTGFTEAFF
few,TRBD1,TRBJ1-1,TRBV3-1,TGTGCCAGCAGCCAATGGGGACAGGGAACTGAAGCTTTCTTT,CASSQWGQGTEAFF
few,-,TRBJ1-6,TRBV20-1,TGCAGTGTTCTCGAAGGGGTTGGATCACCCCTCCACTTT,CSVLEGVGSPLHF
many,-,TRBJ2-1,TRBV30,TGTGCCTGTACTAGGCCCTTTGGGAATGAGCAGTTCTTC,CACTRPFGNEQFF
-,TRBD2,TRBJ2-7,TRBV7-9,TGTGCCAGCAGCTTGTTCCGGGCGGGAGAGTTCTGCGAGCAGTACTTC,CASSLFRAGEFCEQYF
many,TRBD1,TRBJ1-3,TRBV2,TGTGCCAGCAGTGTCGGGGCAGGGGGCGCTGGAAACACCATATATTTT,CASSVGAGGAGNTIYF
-,-,TRBJ1-4,TRBV5-5,TGTGCCAGCAGCTTTGAAGGAACTAATGAAAAACTGTTTTTT,CASSFEGTNEKLFF
few,-,TRBJ1-6,TRBV20-1,TGCAGTGCTGACGACAGGAGTGGCCCCTATTCACCCCTCCACTTT,CSADDRSGPYSPLHF
-,TRBD1,TRBJ1-1,TRBV12-3/TRBV12-4,TGTGCCAGCAGGGAGACAGGGGCAAACGCTATGAACACTGAAGCTTTCTTT,CASRETGANAMNTEAFF
many,-,TRBJ2-3,TRBV5-1,TGCGCCAGCAGCTTAAAGGACCCCACAGATACGCAGTATTTT,CASSLKDPTDTQYF
many,-,TRBJ1-5,TRBV2,TGTGCCAGCAGTGAAGGGCTTAATCAGCCCCAGCATTTT,CASSEGLNQPQHF
few,-,TRBJ1-1,TRBV6-1,TGTGCCAGCAGAGTTACACATCCGAACACTGAAGCTTTCTTT,CASRVTHPNTEAFF
many,TRBD1,TRBJ2-3,TRBV20-1,TGCAGTGCTAGGGCCATACAGGGGACGATAGATACGCAGTATTTT,CSARAIQGTIDTQYF
-,-,TRBJ1-6,TRBV20-1,TGCAGTGCTAGAGTAAGGGACGGCTATAATTCACCCCTCCACTTT,CSARVRDGYNSPLHF
many,TRBD2,TRBJ2-3,TRBV5-1,TGCGCCAGCAGCTTGGGGACTAGCGCAGATACGCAGTATTTT,CASSLGTSADTQYF
few,TRBD2,TRBJ2-1,TRBV5-1,TGCGCCAGCAGCTTCCAGACTAGCGGGAGCGCCCGGCCCTACAATGAGCAGTTCTTC,CASSFQTSGSARPYNEQFF
few,TRBD2,TRBJ2-1,TRBV6-1,TGTGCCAGCAGTGAAAGAGGTAGCGGGAGCTACAATGAGCAGTTCTTC,CASSERGSGSYNEQFF
many,TRBD1,TRBJ1-6,TRBV7-9,TGTGCCAGCAGCTTAGGACAGGGGGATAATTCACCCCTCCACTTT,CASSLGQGDNSPLHF
many,TRBD2,TRBJ2-3,TRBV20-1,TGCAGTGCTCGTGGGGGGGGGGAGAGCACAGATACGCAGTATTTT,CSARGGGESTDTQYF
-,-,TRBJ2-1,TRBV2,TGTGCCAGCAGTGTGGAAGCGCCCCCGCCCTTCTTC,CASSVEAPPPFF
-,-,TRBJ1-3,TRBV11-2,TGTGCCAGCAGCGCTACGGACAGCTCAAACTCTGGAAACACCATATATTTT,CASSATDSSNSGNTIYF
many,-,TRBJ2-5,TRBV7-2,TGTGCCAGCAGCCCGTGGGGGGTTGCACAAGAGACCCAGTACTTC,CASSPWGVAQETQYF
few,TRBD2,TRBJ2-1,TRBV5-1,TGCGCCAGCAGCTTGGCTGCGGGAGGGGGGGATGAGCAGTTCTTC,CASSLAAGGGDEQFF
many,-,TRBJ2-1,TRBV28,TGTGCCAGCGGGCTCTACAATGAGCAGTTCTTC,CASGLYNEQFF